This TCR beta chain was identified in a study of response to subunit inactivated influenza vaccine (dated by TCRdb to the late 2010s). For the wider study: The study used deep quantitative T cell receptor repertoire profiling to track responses to a trivalent subunit inactivated influenza vaccine. Broad study findings and their caveats: According to the authors, only a limited number of new T cells may be recruited by each seasonal influenza vaccination.

On this clonotype itself: No cognate antigen has been identified for it. Base qualities are not at hand, and no much larger clone is one base apart.

Libraries were built with RT-PCR. TCRdb shows the sequencer as Illumina HiSeq 2500. The raw public data were reprocessed by TCRdb itself: fastp quality trimming at Q25, MiXCR clonotype calling, in-frame beta chains only. Each CDR3 protein appears once, grouped with its most common genes and DNA. This sample gives approximately 530,000 distinct CDR3 sequences in total; roughly 13% of them show up just once. The ten biggest clones cover roughly 13% of the sample. For CDR1 and CDR2, the germline V gene (reference sequence) lists SEHNR and FQNEAQ. V is reduced by 1 base and J by 15 bases, leaving a spacing of 16 bases between them. Including cysteine and phenylalanine, the CDR3 has 13 amino acids. The CDR3 DNA has 39 bases and is translated from base 1. Interpreted using the paper, the time point label stands for: approximately 40 days after influenza vaccine administration.

The receptor chain draws on TRBV7-9 and TRBJ2-1, with the D gene tentatively TRBD1 or TRBD2, based on 5 matching bases in each. The clonotype was recovered from a man in his forties or fifties who received an inactivated influenza vaccine. Donor details come from another sample of the same person, matched by shared clones. Sequenced here: PBMCs from blood, sampled around seven weeks after vaccination. The nucleotide sequence is TGTGCCAGCAGCTTAGTTGGGCAGGGAGAGTTGTTCTTC. Translated, this gives CASSLVGQGELFF. The reference TRBV7-9 and TRBJ2-1 proteins fill in what lies around the CDR3, so the full variable domain reads DTGVSQNPRHKITKRGQNVTFRCDPISEHNRLYWYRQTLGQGPEFLTYFQNEAQLEKSRLLSDRFSAERPKGSFSTLEIQRTEQGDSAMYLCASSLVGQGELFFGPGTRLTVL.